These 15 T cell receptor beta chains were sequenced from one sample in a study of OX40 agonist ivuxolimab in advanced cancers. Assay used: immunoSEQ multiplex PCR; TCRdb lists only in-frame clones, some missing. The table has about 84,000 clones, 85% to 95% seen once. This sample comprised CD4+ or CD8+ T cells sorted from blood, obtained in a trial of the OX40 agonist ivuxolimab. These receptors all stem from an adult with an advanced solid tumor such as melanoma, head and neck, liver or kidney cancer.

The chain employs TRBV6-5 and TRBJ2-5, with TRBD2 matching 9 bases. Near its end, the DNA agrees better with TRBJ2-7, so the J call may be wrong. CDR1 is MNHEY, CDR2 SVGAGI, per germline. This CDR3 spans 14 amino acids. The CDR3 loop is CASSYQREVIEQYF. The CDR3 DNA is TGTGCCAGCAGTTACCAGCGGGAGGTTATCGAGCAGTACTTC.

The chain employs TRBV19 and TRBJ1-2; D call uncertain. Germline lookup yields CDR1 LNHDA and CDR2 SQIVND (reference sequence). The V end was cut by 5 bases, the J end by 11 bases, with 12 bases between. The CDR3 is 11 residues long. The CDR3 DNA reads TGTGCCAGTAGTTATGGACCTCAATACACCTTC. Amino acid sequence: CASSYGPQYTF.

The rearrangement joins TRBV5-6 to TRBJ1-2, with D hard to call. Germline-derived CDR1 and CDR2 are SGHDT and YYEEEE. The V gene lost 0 bases and the J gene lost 1 base, with 7 bases spanning the gap. The CDR3 is 14 residues long. In DNA, the CDR3 is TGTGCCAGCAGCTTGGCCCGGCTTAACTATGGCTACACCTTC. Translating gives CASSLARLNYGYTF.

V gene TRBV7-2 combines with J gene TRBJ2-3; TRBD2 matches at 8 bases. This CDR3 has 15 residues. CDR1 SGHTA and CDR2 FQGNSA come from the germline V gene. The ends lost 1 base at V and 6 bases at J; junction bases unmatched: 6. The CDR3 sequence is CASSLDGTRTDTQYF. The CDR3 nucleotides are TGTGCCAGCAGCTTAGATGGGACTAGGACCGATACGCAGTATTTT.

The V gene is TRBV6-5, the J gene TRBJ2-7; TRBD2 might be the D (6 bases). The CDR3 runs to 15 residues. CDR1 and CDR2 from the germline V gene are MNHEY and SVGAGI. Trimming removed 4 bases at V and 2 bases at J, with 15 bases between. CDR3 protein: CASSLAGTSTYEQYF. In nucleotides, the CDR3 is TGTGCCAGCAGTTTGGCCGGGACTTCGACCTACGAGCAGTACTTC.

This sequence joins TRBV25-1 and TRBJ1-1; the D is unclear. Germline CDR1 is MGHDK and CDR2 is SYGVNS. Between the trimmed V and J ends, which lost 5 bases and 2 bases, there was a span of 3 bases. The CDR3 totals 11 residues. The CDR3 sequence: CASSPNTEAFF. In nucleotides, the CDR3 is TGTGCCAGCAGTCCTAACACTGAAGCTTTCTTT. Full variable domain (missing parts from reference TRBV25-1 and TRBJ1-1): EADIYQTPRYLVIGTGKKITLECSQTMGHDKMYWYQQDPGMELHLIHYSYGVNSTEKGDLSSESTVSRIRTEHFPLTLESARPSHTSQYLCASSPNTEAFFGQGTRLTVV.

The V gene is TRBV9, the J gene TRBJ1-4; D is unresolved. The V end lost 1 base, the J end lost 2 bases, and 21 bases lay between the germline ends. This CDR3 region has 19 residues. The germline CDR1 and CDR2 sequences are SGDLS and YYNGEE. DNA of the CDR3: TGTGCCAGCAGCGTAAACCCTCGTGGGCTCCCTGGGACTAATGAAAAACTGTTTTTT. Its translation: CASSVNPRGLPGTNEKLFF.

The chain is built from TRBV23-1 and TRBJ1-6; no reliable D call. TRBV23-1 is known as an ORF, though its function is uncertain. V shed 4 bases and J shed 6 bases, with 22 bases lying between them. The CDR3 has 18 residues. CDR3 coding DNA: TGCGCCAGCAGTCCAAATAGGCGGGCTAGCGACTTTAATTCACCCCTCCACTTT. It codes for CASSPNRRASDFNSPLHF.

This rearrangement joins TRBV19 to TRBJ1-4; perhaps TRBD1 as D (6 bases). Germline V gene lookup returns CDR1 LNHDA and CDR2 SQIVND (reference sequence). Trimming pared 1 base from V and 4 bases from J, leaving 10 bases between. This CDR3 comprises 15 residues. This CDR3 reads CASSIGGQFNEKLFF. CDR3 DNA sequence: TGTGCCAGTAGTATAGGCGGACAGTTTAATGAAAAACTGTTTTTT. Using reference TRBV19 and TRBJ1-4 for the parts outside the CDR3, the full variable domain is DGGITQSPKYLFRKEGQNVTLSCEQNLNHDAMYWYRQDPGQGLRLIYYSQIVNDFQKGDIAEGYSVSREKKESFPLTVTSAQKNPTAFYLCASSIGGQFNEKLFFGSGTQLSVL.

The chain employs TRBV27 and TRBJ2-1; D perhaps matches TRBD1 (7 bases). The CDR3 length is 16 residues. Trimming shortened V by 1 base and J by 4 bases, and 14 bases separated the two germline ends. Germline CDR1 and CDR2: MNHEY and SMNVEV (reference sequence). The CDR3 protein is CASSLWGDSSYNEQFF. The DNA of the CDR3 is TGTGCCAGCAGTTTATGGGGGGACAGTTCGTACAATGAGCAGTTCTTC.

The chain recombines TRBV19 with TRBJ2-7; tentative D call: TRBD2 (5 bases). V lost 6 bases and J lost 2, with 17 bases in between. The germline gives CDR1 LNHDA, CDR2 SQIVND (reference sequence). The CDR3 spans 15 residues. As DNA, the CDR3 is TGTGCCAGTAGCGTACCGGGTGAGGGAGCCTACGAGCAGTACTTC. Its translation is CASSVPGEGAYEQYF. Variable domain in full (rest from reference TRBV19 and TRBJ2-7): DGGITQSPKYLFRKEGQNVTLSCEQNLNHDAMYWYRQDPGQGLRLIYYSQIVNDFQKGDIAEGYSVSREKKESFPLTVTSAQKNPTAFYLCASSVPGEGAYEQYFGPGTRLTVT.

This chain links TRBV11-2 with TRBJ2-5, with 8 nucleotides matching TRBD1. This CDR3 has 15 residues. V lost 6 bases to trimming and J lost 0 bases; unmatched junction nucleotides: 6. Germline values: CDR1 SGHAT, CDR2 FQNNGV. The CDR3 DNA reads as TGTGCCAGCAGTCATAGACAGGGGAACCAAGAGACCCAGTACTTC. Translated, it gives CASSHRQGNQETQYF.

CDR3 in DNA: TGTGCCAGCAGCTCGCAGCGATATTCGGAGAGGGGCAATGAGCAGTTCTTC. Translating gives CASSSQRYSERGNEQFF. The chain joins TRBV11-3 to TRBJ2-1; D may correspond to TRBD1 or TRBD2 (5 bases each). Germline CDR1 and CDR2: SGHNT and YENEEA. The CDR3 covers 17 residues. V lost 4 bases and J lost 6, with 22 bases in between.

Comments on this clone: One junction end does not reproduce the germline sequence, and a read error may be involved. The chain combines TRBV2 with TRBJ2-7; 9 nucleotides line up with TRBD1. CDR3 length: 12 residues. Germline V gives CDR1 SNHLY, CDR2 FYNNEI. The CDR3 nucleotides read TGTGCCAGCTGTGACAGGGGGTACGAGCAGTACTTC. As protein: CASCDRGYEQYF.

The chain links TRBV21-1 to TRBJ1-2. TRBV21-1 is shown as a pseudogene. CDR3 size: 14 residues. CDR3 DNA sequence: TGTGCCAGCAGCAAGGGTCAGAGCCTCTATGGCTACACCTTC. The encoded protein is CASSKGQSLYGYTF.